This T cell receptor beta chain emerged from a study of OX40 agonist ivuxolimab in advanced cancers. The overall study: Patients were treated with ivuxolimab, an agonistic anti-OX40 (CD134) antibody. Patients received ivuxolimab, an intravenous treatment, every 2 weeks at 0.01 to 10 mg/kg. Partial responses occurred in three patients (one hepatocellular carcinoma, two cutaneous melanoma).

The assay was immunoSEQ multiplex PCR, and TCRdb's table has in-frame clones only and misses some. The sample consists of 55,000 to 80,000 clones, about 83% of them appearing once. Regarding the study as a whole: Circulating CD4+ and CD8+ T cells showed clonal expansion by week 6 at 0.1 to 3.0 mg/kg.

CDR1 is MGHRA, CDR2 YSYEKL, per germline. This CDR3 comprises 16 residues. V was trimmed by 0 bases and J by 4 bases, leaving 13 bases between them. Comment on this clone: Its antigen is still unknown.

The source material was CD4+ or CD8+ T cells sorted from blood, sampled in a trial of the OX40 agonist ivuxolimab. The sequence was obtained from an adult with an advanced solid tumor such as melanoma, head and neck, liver or kidney cancer. The gene calls are TRBV4-1 and TRBJ1-3; D unresolved. The DNA of the CDR3 is TGCGCCAGCAGCCAAGATATTGCGGCGGGAGGAAACACCATATATTTT. Translating it yields CASSQDIAAGGNTIYF.